The 22 T cell receptor beta chains below all came from one sample that was sequenced in a study of shared clonotypes between healthy human individuals. Sequencing used immunoSEQ multiplex PCR; TCRdb keeps in-frame clones, though not all of them. Of about 180,000 clones in the sample, 80% to 95% were seen once. The specimen sequenced was naive CD4+ T cells sorted from blood. Subset indicated: CD45RA+ positively selected. The receptor source for this set is a woman aged 30 to 39 in good health.

This sequence joins TRBV7-9 and TRBJ1-4; D call uncertain. Germline V gene sequence: CDR1 SEHNR, CDR2 FQNEAQ (reference sequence). The CDR3 has 14 amino acids. Trimming removed 1 base at V and 5 bases at J, with 8 bases between. CDR3 sequence reads: CASSLGEGNEKLFF. The CDR3, as DNA: TGTGCCAGCAGCTTAGGGGAAGGAAATGAAAAACTGTTTTTT. Full variable domain (remainder filled in from reference TRBV7-9 and TRBJ1-4): DTGVSQNPRHKITKRGQNVTFRCDPISEHNRLYWYRQTLGQGPEFLTYFQNEAQLEKSRLLSDRFSAERPKGSFSTLEIQRTEQGDSAMYLCASSLGEGNEKLFFGSGTQLSVL.

This sequence joins TRBV5-1 and TRBJ2-7; D is undetermined. CDR1 SGHRS and CDR2 YFSETQ come from the germline V gene. CDR3 length: 15 amino acids. V dropped 0 bases and J dropped 2 bases, with 12 bases sitting between them. The CDR3 spells CASSLVYRGPYEQYF. CDR3 DNA sequence: TGCGCCAGCAGCTTGGTTTACCGAGGACCCTACGAGCAGTACTTC.

The chain joins TRBV4-1 to TRBJ2-2; D may correspond to TRBD1 or TRBD2 (5 bases each). Between the trimmed V and J ends, which lost 2 bases and 5 bases, there was a span of 12 bases. The CDR3 is made up of 15 amino acids. Germline V gene data show CDR1 as MGHRA and CDR2 as YSYEKL. The CDR3 DNA reads as TGCGCCAGCAGCCAACCGGGGACGGGGACCGGGGAGCTGTTTTTT. Protein: CASSQPGTGTGELFF.

The V gene is TRBV18, the J gene TRBJ1-1; D call uncertain. V dropped 4 bases and J dropped 1 base, with 10 bases sitting between them. The CDR3 consists of 14 residues. Germline-derived CDR1 and CDR2 are KGHSH and LQKENI. The CDR3 region has the DNA TGTGCCAGCTCACTGTCTAGGGAGAACACTGAAGCTTTCTTT. Encoded protein: CASSLSRENTEAFF.

The V and J genes are TRBV11-1 and TRBJ2-7; 8 nucleotides align to TRBD2. CDR1 is SGHAT and CDR2 is FQDESV in the germline V gene (reference sequence). The CDR3 contains 13 residues. Trimming at V came to 3 bases and at J to 7 bases, leaving 5 bases not matched to a gene. CDR3 sequence: CASSFGREVEQYF. The CDR3 DNA reads TGTGCCAGCAGCTTCGGGCGGGAGGTAGAGCAGTACTTC.

The chain has TRBV27 and TRBJ2-5, with D unclear. The end of the DNA fits TRBJ2-7 better, so the J call may be wrong. Germline assignment: CDR1 MNHEY and CDR2 SMNVEV (reference sequence). CDR3 size: 16 residues. CDR3 nucleotides: TGTGCCAGCAGTTTATCGGCTACACCCGATCCCTACGAGCAGTACTTC. Its protein product is CASSLSATPDPYEQYF.

The chain is built from TRBV5-4 and TRBJ1-1; TRBD1 aligns across 11 bases. The CDR3 is made up of 15 amino acids. The V gene's germline CDR1 is SGHNT and CDR2 YYREEE (reference sequence). The J segment lost 4 bases and the V segment lost 4 bases, leaving 6 bases of the junction unmatched. Here the CDR3 reads CASSGGQGVITEAFF. Written as DNA, the CDR3 is TGTGCCAGCAGCGGGGGACAGGGGGTGATCACTGAAGCTTTCTTT.

In DNA, the CDR3 is TGTGCCAGCAGTTCCCTTGGGTTCCCTCTCCCCTACGAGCAGTACTTC. Translated: CASSSLGFPLPYEQYF. The chain joins TRBV27 to TRBJ2-7; D unclear. The ends were cut back, 4 bases at V and 2 bases at J, with 18 bases in the middle. The CDR3 contains 16 residues. The germline V gene encodes CDR1 MNHEY and CDR2 SMNVEV (reference sequence).

In this sample, this clone turned up a few times. The DNA of the CDR3 is TGTGCCAGCAGCTTGGCTCAATCTGGAAACACCATATATTTT. Residues: CASSLAQSGNTIYF. The chain is built from TRBV5-4 and TRBJ1-3, with D unclear. Trimming shortened V by 0 bases and J by 1 base, and 5 bases separated the two germline ends. The CDR3 is 14 residues long. The germline V gene encodes CDR1 SGHNT and CDR2 YYREEE (reference sequence).

The genes are TRBV29-1 and TRBJ2-3; 8 positions match TRBD1. CDR1 and CDR2 from the germline V gene are SQVTM and ANQGSEA. V lost 7 bases to trimming and J lost 5 bases; unmatched junction nucleotides: 5. CDR3 length: 12 residues. CDR3 DNA: TGCAGCGAGACAGGGGTGGAAGATACGCAGTATTTT. It specifies CSETGVEDTQYF.

This clone was observed a single time. The genes are TRBV9 and TRBJ2-1, with 9 bases fitting TRBD2. Germline loops: CDR1 SGDLS, CDR2 YYNGEE. CDR3 length: 15 residues. V lost 0 bases to trimming and J lost 8 bases; unmatched junction nucleotides: 6. CDR3 sequence reads: CASSVDSGRFDEQFF. The CDR3 coding sequence is TGTGCCAGCAGCGTAGATAGCGGGAGATTCGATGAGCAGTTCTTC.

V usage is TRBV10-3 and J usage is TRBJ1-5; TRBD1 matches at 9 bases. V shed 5 bases and J 6 bases; nucleotides not matched to a gene: 11. The germline gives CDR1 ENHRY, CDR2 SYGVKD. The CDR3 covers 16 residues. CDR3 protein: CAISPTDRGAGQPQHF. The CDR3 nucleotides read TGTGCCATCAGTCCCACGGACAGGGGAGCGGGTCAGCCCCAGCATTTT.

The rearrangement joins TRBV4-1 to TRBJ2-2; 7 nucleotides agree with TRBD2. The germline CDR1 and CDR2 sequences are MGHRA and YSYEKL. The junction had 9 bases not matched to a gene; V was cut back by 4 bases and J by 7 bases. This CDR3 is built from 15 residues. CDR3 region: CASSRRRELLGELFF. The CDR3 DNA sequence: TGCGCCAGCAGCCGACGGCGGGAGTTACTCGGGGAGCTGTTTTTT.

The chain is built from TRBV5-6 and TRBJ1-2; TRBD1 matches at 10 bases. The germline CDR1 and CDR2 sequences are SGHDT and YYEEEE. This CDR3 spans 12 amino acids. V lost 7 bases to trimming and J lost 7 bases; unmatched junction nucleotides: 4. CDR3 sequence reads: CASQGTGVGYTF. Here the CDR3 DNA reads TGTGCCAGCCAGGGGACAGGGGTTGGCTACACCTTC.

The chain combines TRBV28 with TRBJ2-7; perhaps TRBD1 as D (5 bases). The CDR3 is made up of 16 amino acids. Trimming removed 6 bases from V and 3 bases from J, with 21 bases in between. Per the germline V gene, CDR1 is MDHEN and CDR2 is SYDVKM. The CDR3 sequence is CASSETGSQGGYEQYF. For the CDR3, the DNA is TGTGCCAGCAGCGAAACAGGATCCCAAGGTGGCTACGAGCAGTACTTC.

The chain recombines TRBV27 with TRBJ2-5, with 8 bases aligning to TRBD2. The CDR3 totals 15 residues. Trimming cost V 5 bases and J 11 bases; bases outside gene matches: 16. Germline V gene sequence: CDR1 MNHEY, CDR2 SMNVEV (reference sequence). The DNA of the CDR3 is TGTGCCAGCAGTCTAGCCGGGACTAGGACGTTTGGGCAGTACTTC. Encoded protein: CASSLAGTRTFGQYF.

J is TRBJ2-5 and V is TRBV7-9; D may be TRBD2 (6 bases). This CDR3 region has 16 residues. V lost 2 bases and J 5 bases, leaving 18 bases between the germline ends. In germline, CDR1 is SEHNR, CDR2 FQNEAQ (reference sequence). CDR3 DNA: TGTGCCAGCAGCTTAAGTCGCGCGGGGTTCGGGGAGACCCAGTACTTC. It specifies CASSLSRAGFGETQYF.

The chain uses TRBV7-9 and TRBJ2-3; no clear D. The CDR3 contains 13 residues. The germline V and J ends were trimmed by 5 bases and 8 bases, with 14 bases remaining between them. Germline V gene data show CDR1 as SEHNR and CDR2 as FQNEAQ (reference sequence). This CDR3 reads CASSPRTRGTQYF. For the CDR3, the DNA is TGTGCCAGCAGCCCCCGGACCCGCGGTACGCAGTATTTT.

The rearrangement links TRBV27 to TRBJ2-2, with no clear D. V was clipped by 4 bases and J by 0 bases, with 9 bases between them. The CDR3 covers 15 residues. The V gene's germline CDR1 is MNHEY and CDR2 SMNVEV (reference sequence). CDR3 DNA: TGTGCCAGCAGTTACGTAGGCGCGAACACCGGGGAGCTGTTTTTT. It specifies CASSYVGANTGELFF.

The rearrangement uses TRBV28 and TRBJ2-3; D is undetermined. CDR1 and CDR2 (germline): MDHEN, SYDVKM. Trimming took 7 bases from V and 2 from J, leaving 10 bases between them. This CDR3 spans 13 amino acids. The CDR3 sequence: CASIETDTDTQYF. The CDR3 nucleotides read TGTGCCAGCATCGAGACCGACACAGATACGCAGTATTTT. Supplemented by reference TRBV28 and TRBJ2-3, the full variable domain reads DVKVTQSSRYLVKRTGEKVFLECVQDMDHENMFWYRQDPGLGLRLIYFSYDVKMKEKGDIPEGYSVSREKKERFSLILESASTNQTSMYLCASIETDTDTQYFGPGTRLTVL.

V and J are TRBV27 and TRBJ2-4, with a possible D match to TRBD2 (5 bases). CDR3 length: 14 residues. Germline V gene data show CDR1 as MNHEY and CDR2 as SMNVEV (reference sequence). Trimming removed 2 bases at V and 7 bases at J, with 12 bases between. The CDR3 here is CASSLGGQNNIQYF. As DNA, the CDR3 is TGTGCCAGCAGTTTAGGCGGGCAAAATAACATTCAGTACTTC.

The rearrangement links TRBV30 to TRBJ2-3; unclear D gene. In germline, CDR1 is GTSNPN, CDR2 SVGIG (reference sequence). The CDR3 contains 13 residues. V was clipped by 0 bases and J by 2 bases, with 6 bases between them. The CDR3 reads CAWSVRNTDTQYF. The CDR3 DNA is TGTGCCTGGAGTGTACGAAACACAGATACGCAGTATTTT.